This TCR beta chain was retrieved from a study of blood T cell repertoires in COVID-19. Overall study context: Both acute and convalescent COVID-19 samples were obtained from the United States, Italy and Spain.

Per germline, CDR1 LGHDT and CDR2 YNNKEL (reference sequence). The V end was cut by 4 bases, the J end by 2 bases, with 5 bases between. This CDR3 contains 13 residues. Generated by immunoSEQ multiplex PCR, the TCRdb table keeps only in-frame clones and is missing some. The table lists approximately 300,000 clones, 70% to 90% of them singletons. This chain joins TRBV3-1 (or the pseudogene TRBV3-2) and TRBJ2-2, with no clear D. Sample: peripheral blood. The TCR sequence derives from a woman in her forties or fifties with COVID-19, enrolled during active disease. CDR3 sequence reads: CASSPRNTGELFF. The CDR3, as DNA: TGTGCCAGCAGCCCCCGTAACACCGGGGAGCTGTTTTTT.